The clone carrying this T cell receptor (beta chain) was observed many times. CDR1 and CDR2 (germline): SGHRS, YFSETQ. The CDR3 sequence is 14 residues long. V dropped 3 bases and J dropped 1; count of bases not matched to a gene: 1. TCRdb reprocessed the RT-PCR reads via MiXCR and lists one record per CDR3 protein. The table includes about 700,000 distinct CDR3 sequences, 13% to 15% detected once. This sequence originates from a female donor in good health, serving as a healthy control. The sample was memory CD4+ T cells from blood. The rearrangement uses TRBV5-1 and TRBJ2-5, with 9 nucleotides matching TRBD1. Written as DNA, the CDR3 is TGCGCCAGCAGCTGGGGACAGGGCCAAGAGACCCAGTACTTC. It is translated as CASSWGQGQETQYF.